This T cell receptor beta chain was found in a study of shared clonotypes between healthy human individuals. Study background: The people who gave samples were a couple of women and a few men aged 18 to 49. Whole-study findings and limits: The study found lower generation probabilities in non-shared clonotypes than in those shared by all four donors.

Assay used: immunoSEQ multiplex PCR; TCRdb lists only in-frame clones, some missing. The sample includes about 2.1 million clones, 93% seen only once; the top ten take 1.5% to 2%. As regards this clone: Its specificity is not known.

V shed 1 base, J shed 2 bases, and the junction held 11 bases outside the gene matches. The CDR3 totals 17 residues. The germline gives CDR1 GTSNPN, CDR2 SVGIG (reference sequence). CD45RO-negative cells were positively selected for CCR7, leaving out terminally differentiated effector memory CD45RA+ cells. The rearrangement uses TRBV30 and TRBJ2-7; 10 bases agree with TRBD1. Source material: naive CD8+ T cells from PBMCs. This TCR was sampled from a man younger than 35 in good health. Some clones in this sample may be carry-over from other donors' samples. The CDR3 coding sequence is TGTGCCTGGAGTGGAACAACCTGGACAGGGGGAGCCTACGAGCAGTACTTC. It codes for CAWSGTTWTGGAYEQYF.